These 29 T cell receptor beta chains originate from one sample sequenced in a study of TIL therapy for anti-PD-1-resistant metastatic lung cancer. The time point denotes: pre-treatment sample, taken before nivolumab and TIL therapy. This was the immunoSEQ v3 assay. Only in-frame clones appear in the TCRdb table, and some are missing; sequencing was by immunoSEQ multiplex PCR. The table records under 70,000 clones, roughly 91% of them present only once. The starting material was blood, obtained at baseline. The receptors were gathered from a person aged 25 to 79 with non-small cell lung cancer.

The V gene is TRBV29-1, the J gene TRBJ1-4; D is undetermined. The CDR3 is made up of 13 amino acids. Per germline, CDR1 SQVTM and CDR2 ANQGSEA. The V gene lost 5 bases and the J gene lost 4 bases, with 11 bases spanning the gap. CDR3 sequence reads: CSVFLNGNEKLFF. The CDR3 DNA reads TGCAGCGTTTTCCTAAATGGTAATGAAAAACTGTTTTTT.

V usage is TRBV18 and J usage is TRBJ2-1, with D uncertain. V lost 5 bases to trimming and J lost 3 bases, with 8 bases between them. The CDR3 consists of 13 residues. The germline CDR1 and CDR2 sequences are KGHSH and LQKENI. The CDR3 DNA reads TGTGCCAGCTCATCCGATATCTACAATGAGCAGTTCTTC. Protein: CASSSDIYNEQFF.

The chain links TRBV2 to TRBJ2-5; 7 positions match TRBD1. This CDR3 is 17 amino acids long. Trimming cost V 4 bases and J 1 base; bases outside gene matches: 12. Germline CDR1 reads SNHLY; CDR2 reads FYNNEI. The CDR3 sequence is CASSGRPRDRTQETQYF. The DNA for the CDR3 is TGTGCCAGCAGTGGCCGACCCCGGGACAGAACCCAAGAGACCCAGTACTTC.

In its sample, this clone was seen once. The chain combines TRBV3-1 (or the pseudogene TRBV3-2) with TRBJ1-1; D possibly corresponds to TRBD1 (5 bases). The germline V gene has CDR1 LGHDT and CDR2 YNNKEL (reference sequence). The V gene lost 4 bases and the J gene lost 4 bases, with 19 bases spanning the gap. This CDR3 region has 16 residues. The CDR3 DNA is TGTGCCAGCAGCCCAGACGGGGGGAGAAGGGGCACTGAAGCTTTCTTT. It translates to CASSPDGGRRGTEAFF.

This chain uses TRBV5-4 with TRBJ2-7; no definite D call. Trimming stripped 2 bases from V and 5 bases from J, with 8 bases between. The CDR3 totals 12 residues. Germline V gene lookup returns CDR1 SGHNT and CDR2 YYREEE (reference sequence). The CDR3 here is CASSFPDHEQYF. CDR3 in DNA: TGTGCCAGCAGCTTCCCTGATCACGAGCAGTACTTC.

The CDR3 DNA reads as TGCAGCGTTGAAGTCGGCGGCCAGCAGTACTTC. It codes for CSVEVGGQQYF. The rearrangement uses TRBV29-1 and TRBJ2-7; no reliable D call. V was clipped by 1 base and J by 8 bases, with 9 bases between them. This CDR3 contains 11 residues. Germline CDR1 reads SQVTM; CDR2 reads ANQGSEA.

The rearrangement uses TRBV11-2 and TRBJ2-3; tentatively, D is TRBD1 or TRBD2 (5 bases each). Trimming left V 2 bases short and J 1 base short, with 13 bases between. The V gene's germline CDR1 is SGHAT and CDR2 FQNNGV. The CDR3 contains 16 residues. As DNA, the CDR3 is TGTGCCAGCAGCTTATATCGGTTGGGGGGCACAGATACGCAGTATTTT. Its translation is CASSLYRLGGTDTQYF. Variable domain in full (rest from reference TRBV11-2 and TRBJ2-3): EAGVAQSPRYKIIEKRQSVAFWCNPISGHATLYWYQQILGQGPKLLIQFQNNGVVDDSQLPKDRFSAERLKGVDSTLKIQPAKLEDSAVYLCASSLYRLGGTDTQYFGPGTRLTVL.

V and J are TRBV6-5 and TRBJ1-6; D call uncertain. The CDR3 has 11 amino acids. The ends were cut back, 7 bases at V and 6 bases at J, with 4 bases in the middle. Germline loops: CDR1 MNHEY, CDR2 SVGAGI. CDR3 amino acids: CASNLNSPLHF. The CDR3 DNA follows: TGTGCCAGCAACCTTAATTCACCCCTCCACTTT.

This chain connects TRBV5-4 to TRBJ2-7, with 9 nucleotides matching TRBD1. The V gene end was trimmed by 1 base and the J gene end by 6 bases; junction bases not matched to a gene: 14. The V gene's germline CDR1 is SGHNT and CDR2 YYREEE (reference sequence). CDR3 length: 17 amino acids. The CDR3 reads CASSLQVSAQGAGEQYF. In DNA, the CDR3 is TGTGCCAGCAGCTTGCAGGTTTCGGCACAGGGGGCAGGCGAGCAGTACTTC. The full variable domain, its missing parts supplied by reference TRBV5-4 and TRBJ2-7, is ETGVTQSPTHLIKTRGQQVTLRCSSQSGHNTVSWYQQALGQGPQFIFQYYREEENGRGNFPPRFSGLQFPNYSSELNVNALELDDSALYLCASSLQVSAQGAGEQYFGPGTRLTVT.

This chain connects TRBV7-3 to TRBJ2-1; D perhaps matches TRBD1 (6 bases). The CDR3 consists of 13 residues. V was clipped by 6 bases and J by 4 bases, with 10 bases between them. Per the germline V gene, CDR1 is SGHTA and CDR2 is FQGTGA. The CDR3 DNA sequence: TGTGCCAGCAGTAAAGACAGGTACAATGAGCAGTTCTTC. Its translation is CASSKDRYNEQFF.

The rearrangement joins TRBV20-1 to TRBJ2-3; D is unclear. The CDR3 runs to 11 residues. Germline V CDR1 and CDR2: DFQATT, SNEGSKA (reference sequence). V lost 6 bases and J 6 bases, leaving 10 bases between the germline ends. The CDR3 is CSASFQDTQYF. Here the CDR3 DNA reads TGCAGTGCCTCTTTTCAGGATACGCAGTATTTT.

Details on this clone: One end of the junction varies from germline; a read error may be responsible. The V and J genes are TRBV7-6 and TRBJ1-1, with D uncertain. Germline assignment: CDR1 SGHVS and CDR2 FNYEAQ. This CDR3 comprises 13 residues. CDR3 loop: CASSLEARGLVVF. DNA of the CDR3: TGTGCCAGCAGCTTAGAGGCACGGGGTCTGGTAGTCTTT.

The CDR3 DNA is TGTGCCACCCGACAGAATAGCAATCAGCCCCAGCATTTT. Translation: CATRQNSNQPQHF. This rearrangement joins TRBV6-5 to TRBJ1-5, with D tentatively TRBD1 (5 bases). CDR1 MNHEY and CDR2 SVGAGI come from the germline V gene. The CDR3 is 13 residues long. Trimming pared 10 bases from V and 0 bases from J, leaving 10 bases between.

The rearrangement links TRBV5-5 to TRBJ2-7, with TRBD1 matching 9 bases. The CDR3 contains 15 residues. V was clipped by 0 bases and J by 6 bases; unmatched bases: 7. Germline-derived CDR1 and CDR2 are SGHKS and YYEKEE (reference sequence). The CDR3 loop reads CASSLDWTGVREQYF. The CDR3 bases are TGTGCCAGCAGCTTGGACTGGACAGGGGTCCGCGAGCAGTACTTC.

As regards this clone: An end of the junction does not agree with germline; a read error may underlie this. The CDR3 DNA reads TGTGCCAGCAGTGACATGTGGAGGGGCGGGATCTTC. This codes for CASSDMWRGGIF. V usage is TRBV6-4 and J usage is TRBJ1-2; tentatively, D is TRBD1 (5 bases). CDR3 length: 12 residues. Germline V CDR1 and CDR2: MRHNA, SNTAGT.

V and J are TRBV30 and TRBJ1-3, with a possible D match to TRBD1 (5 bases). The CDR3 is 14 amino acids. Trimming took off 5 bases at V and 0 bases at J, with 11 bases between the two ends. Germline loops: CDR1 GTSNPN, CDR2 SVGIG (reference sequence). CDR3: CAWDVDSSGNTIYF. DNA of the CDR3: TGTGCCTGGGACGTAGACAGCTCTGGAAACACCATATATTTT.

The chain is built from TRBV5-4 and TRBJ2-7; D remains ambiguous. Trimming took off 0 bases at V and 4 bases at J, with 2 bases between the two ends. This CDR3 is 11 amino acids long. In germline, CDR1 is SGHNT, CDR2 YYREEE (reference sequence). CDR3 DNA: TGTGCCAGCAGCTTGGGGTACGAGCAGTACTTC. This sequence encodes CASSLGYEQYF.

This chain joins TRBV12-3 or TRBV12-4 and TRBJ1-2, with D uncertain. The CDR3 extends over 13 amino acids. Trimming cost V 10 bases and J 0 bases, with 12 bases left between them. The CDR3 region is CATTWISNYGYTF. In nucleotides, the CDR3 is TGTGCCACCACATGGATTTCTAACTATGGCTACACCTTC.

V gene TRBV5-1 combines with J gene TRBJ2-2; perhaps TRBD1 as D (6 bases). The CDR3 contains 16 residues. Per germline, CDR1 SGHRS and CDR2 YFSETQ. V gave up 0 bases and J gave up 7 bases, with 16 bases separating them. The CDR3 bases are TGCGCCAGCAGCTTGGTTGGCAGGGGAATTGGCGGGGAGCTGTTTTTT. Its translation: CASSLVGRGIGGELFF.

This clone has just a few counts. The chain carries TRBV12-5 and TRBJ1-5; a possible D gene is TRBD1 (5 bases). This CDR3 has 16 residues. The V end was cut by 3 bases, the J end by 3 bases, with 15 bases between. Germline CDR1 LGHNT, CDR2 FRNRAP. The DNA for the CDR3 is TGTGCTAGTGGTTTCTTAACGGACACAAACAATCAGCCCCAGCATTTT. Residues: CASGFLTDTNNQPQHF.

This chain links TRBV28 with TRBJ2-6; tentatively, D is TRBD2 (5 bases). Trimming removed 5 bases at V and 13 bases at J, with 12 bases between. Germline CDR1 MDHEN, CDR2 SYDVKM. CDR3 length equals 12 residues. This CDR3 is CASSRLTGVLTF. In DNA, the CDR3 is TGTGCCAGCAGTCGCCTGACGGGAGTCCTGACTTTC.

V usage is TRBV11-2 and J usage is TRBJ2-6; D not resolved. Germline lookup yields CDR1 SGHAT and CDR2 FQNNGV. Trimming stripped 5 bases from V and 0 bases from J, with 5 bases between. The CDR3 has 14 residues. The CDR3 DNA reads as TGTGCCAGCAGCCCCAACTCTGGGGCCAACGTCCTGACTTTC. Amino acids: CASSPNSGANVLTF.

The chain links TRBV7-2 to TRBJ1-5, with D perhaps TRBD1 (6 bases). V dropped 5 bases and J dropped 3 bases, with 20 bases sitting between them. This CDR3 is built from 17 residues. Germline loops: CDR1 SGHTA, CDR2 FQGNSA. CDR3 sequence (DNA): TGTGCCAGCAGCCCCTTTGGGGGGCGAAAGATCAATCAGCCCCAGCATTTT. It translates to CASSPFGGRKINQPQHF.

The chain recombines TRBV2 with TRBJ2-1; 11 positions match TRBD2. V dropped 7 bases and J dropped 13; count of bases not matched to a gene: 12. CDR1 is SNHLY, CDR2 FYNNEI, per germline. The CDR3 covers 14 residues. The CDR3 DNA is TGTGCCAGCACCCAGGCGGCTAGCGGGGGGTACCAGTTCTTC. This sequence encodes CASTQAASGGYQFF.

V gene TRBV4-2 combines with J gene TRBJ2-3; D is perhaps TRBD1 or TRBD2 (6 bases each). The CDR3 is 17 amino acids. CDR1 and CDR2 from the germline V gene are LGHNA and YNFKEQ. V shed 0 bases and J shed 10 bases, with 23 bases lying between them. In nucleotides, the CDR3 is TGTGCCAGCAGCCAAGATCGAGGGGGGACCCTCCCCGGGTCGCAGTATTTT. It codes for CASSQDRGGTLPGSQYF.

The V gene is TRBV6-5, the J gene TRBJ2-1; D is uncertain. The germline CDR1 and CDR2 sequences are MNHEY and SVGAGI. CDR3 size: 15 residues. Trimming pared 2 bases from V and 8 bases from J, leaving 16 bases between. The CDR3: CASSYLGSTMDEQFF. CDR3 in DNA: TGTGCCAGCAGTTACCTAGGCAGTACAATGGATGAGCAGTTCTTC.

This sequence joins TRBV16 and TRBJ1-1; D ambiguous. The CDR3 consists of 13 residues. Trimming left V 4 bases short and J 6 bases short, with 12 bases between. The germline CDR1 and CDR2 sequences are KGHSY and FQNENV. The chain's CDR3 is CASSLSPVPEAFF. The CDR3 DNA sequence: TGTGCCAGCAGCCTCTCACCGGTGCCTGAAGCTTTCTTT.

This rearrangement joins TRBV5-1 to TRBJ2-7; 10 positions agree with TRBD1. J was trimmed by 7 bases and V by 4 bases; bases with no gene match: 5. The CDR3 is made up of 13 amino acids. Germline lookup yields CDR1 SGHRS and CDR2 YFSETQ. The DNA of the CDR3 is TGCGCCAGCAGCGAGGGACAGGGGTTGGAGCAGTACTTC. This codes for CASSEGQGLEQYF.

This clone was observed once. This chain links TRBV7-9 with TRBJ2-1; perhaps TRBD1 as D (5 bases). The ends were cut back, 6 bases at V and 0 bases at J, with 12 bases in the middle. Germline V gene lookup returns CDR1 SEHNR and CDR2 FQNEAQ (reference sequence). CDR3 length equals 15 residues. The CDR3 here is CASRSGQPSYNEQFF. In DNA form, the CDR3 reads TGTGCCAGCAGGTCTGGACAACCCTCCTACAATGAGCAGTTCTTC.